A selection of T cell receptor beta chains follows, all from one sample in a study of T-cell memory formation after mild COVID-19. TCRdb used MiXCR to reprocess the 5' RACE reads, holding one entry per CDR3 protein. In the table there are hundreds of thousands of distinct CDR3 sequences, 15% to 20% of which are singletons. The sample taken for sequencing was PBMCs or a T cell subset sorted from them (not recorded which). Source of these receptors: an adult woman who had mild COVID-19 (a few samples of this study predate the infection). Cell type and time point are not known. CDR3s include the opening cysteine and the closing phenylalanine or tryptophan. D genes are given only for firm matches. The size of a clone is reported for some rows only, either as once, few or many, or as a class for expanded clones.

d_gene,j_gene,abundance,v_gene,CDR3nt,CDR3aa
.,TRBJ2-5,.,TRBV24-1,TGTGCCACCAGTGACCCCGGCAGGGAAGGTCGAGAGACCCAGTACTTC,CATSDPGREGRETQYF
.,TRBJ1-3,few,TRBV28,TGTGCCAGCAGCCCCTCCCGGGTGGCCGGAAACACCATATATTTT,CASSPSRVAGNTIYF
.,TRBJ2-7,few,TRBV28,TGTGCCAGCAGGCCCCAGGGTAACCACGAGCAGTACTTC,CASRPQGNHEQYF
.,TRBJ2-7,.,TRBV12-3/TRBV12-4,TGTGCCAGCAGCCCAGGGCCCAAGGGCGCGGGGCCCGCCGACGAGCAGTACTTC,CASSPGPKGAGPADEQYF
.,TRBJ2-7,many,TRBV6-2/TRBV6-3,TGTGCCACCTCCAGATCTTTCTCGACAGCTACCTACGAGCAGTACTTC,CATSRSFSTATYEQYF
.,TRBJ2-1,many,TRBV9,TGTGCCAGCAGCCCCGGATCTGAGCAGTTCTTC,CASSPGSEQFF
.,TRBJ2-2,.,TRBV7-9,TGTGCCAGCAGCTTAGCCGGAGGGGGGTCCCAAGTCGGGGAGCTGTTTTTT,CASSLAGGGSQVGELFF
TRBD2,TRBJ2-3,.,TRBV7-7,TGTGCTAGCAGCCAGGGACTAGCGGGAATCACAGATACGCAGTATTTT,CASSQGLAGITDTQYF
TRBD1,TRBJ1-1,few,TRBV6-6,TGTGCCAGCAGTTTGACAGGGGACAACACTGAAGCTTTCTTT,CASSLTGDNTEAFF
TRBD2,TRBJ2-1,.,TRBV4-2,TGTGCCAGCAGCGACCCCACGAGCGGGAGAGGTAATGAGCAGTTCTTC,CASSDPTSGRGNEQFF
.,TRBJ1-1,few,TRBV7-6,TGTGCCAGCAGCTTAGATCCGGGTTTTTTTTCCGGTGAAGCTTTCTTT,CASSLDPGFFSGEAFF
.,TRBJ2-1,few,TRBV24-1,TGTGCCACCAGTGACAAGGGACCGACAGTGGATGAGCAGTTCTTC,CATSDKGPTVDEQFF
.,TRBJ1-3,few,TRBV9,TGTGCCAGCAGCGTAGGACACTCTGGAAACACCATATATTTT,CASSVGHSGNTIYF
.,TRBJ1-1,.,TRBV20-1,TGCAGTGCTAGTAAAGGGTCCACTGAAGCTTTCTTT,CSASKGSTEAFF
TRBD1,TRBJ1-5,.,TRBV30,TGTGCCTGGAGAGGCAGGGGGCTCGGGCCCCAGCATTTT,CAWRGRGLGPQHF